This T cell receptor beta chain is drawn from a study of brain T cells in children with intractable seizures. V lost 0 bases and J lost 6; bases outside the gene matches: 2. Germline V lookup: CDR1 LGHDT, CDR2 YNNKEL (reference sequence). This CDR3 has 14 amino acids. Libraries were prepared by immunoSEQ multiplex PCR; TCRdb keeps only in-frame clonotypes and omits some of them. Found here are approximately 330,000 clones, about 93% of them singletons; the top ten hold 4.5% to 7%. Time point defined: blood from clinic visit 5 months post-surgery; TSC patient then seizure free. This clonotype was sampled from a boy under three years old with tuberous sclerosis and intractable seizures. V usage is TRBV3-1 (or the pseudogene TRBV3-2) and J usage is TRBJ2-1, with 7 bases matching TRBD1. The source material was peripheral blood, sampled approximately 5 months after surgery. The CDR3 DNA sequence: TGTGCCAGCAGCCAAGATAGGACAGGCAATGAGCAGTTCTTC. This encodes CASSQDRTGNEQFF.